This entry is about one TCR beta chain. The source of the sample is a study of CD8+CD57+ T cells in acquired aplastic anemia. In the study overall: DNA from sorted CD4+ and CD8+ cells averaged around 3.5 ug.

The CDR3 runs to 16 residues. Germline V gene sequence: CDR1 LNHNV, CDR2 YYDKDF (reference sequence). The ends were cut back, 8 bases at V and 6 bases at J, with 23 bases in the middle. The study profiled TCR beta VDJ and CDR3 using genomic DNA as template. A single record per CDR3 protein comes from TCRdb applying MiXCR to the reads. The sample carries fewer than 200,000 distinct CDR3 sequences, over 40% recorded once. The patients chosen for sequencing had shown expansion of CD8+CD57+ cells (detected by flow cytometry). Untreated patients provided the blood samples, with no therapy given before sampling.

The chain links TRBV15 to TRBJ2-1, with D possibly TRBD1 on 5 matching bases. The sample taken for sequencing was sorted CD4+, CD8+, or CD8+CD57+ T cells (not recorded which) from PBMCs. This sequence originates from a human donor with aplastic anemia. The CDR3 DNA follows: TGTGCCACCTCGGATGGAAGACAGATGACGGGCAATGAGCAGTTCTTC. As protein: CATSDGRQMTGNEQFF.